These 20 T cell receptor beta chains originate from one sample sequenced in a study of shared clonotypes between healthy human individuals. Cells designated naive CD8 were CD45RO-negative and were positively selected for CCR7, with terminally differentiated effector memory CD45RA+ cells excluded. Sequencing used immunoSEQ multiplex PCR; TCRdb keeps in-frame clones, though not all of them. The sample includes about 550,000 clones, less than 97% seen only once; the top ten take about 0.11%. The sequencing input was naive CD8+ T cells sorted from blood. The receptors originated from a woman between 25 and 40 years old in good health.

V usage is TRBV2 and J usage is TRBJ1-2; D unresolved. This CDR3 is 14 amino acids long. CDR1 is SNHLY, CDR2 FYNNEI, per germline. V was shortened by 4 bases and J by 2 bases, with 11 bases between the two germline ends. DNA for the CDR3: TGTGCCAGCAGTGCTATGCACTTCAACTATGGCTACACCTTC. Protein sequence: CASSAMHFNYGYTF.

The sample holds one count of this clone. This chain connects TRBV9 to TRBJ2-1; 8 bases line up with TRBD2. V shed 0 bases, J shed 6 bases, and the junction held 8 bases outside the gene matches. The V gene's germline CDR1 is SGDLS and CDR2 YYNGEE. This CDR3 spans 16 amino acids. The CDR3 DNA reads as TGTGCCAGCAGCGTAGCTCTAACTAGCGGAAGCAATGAGCAGTTCTTC. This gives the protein CASSVALTSGSNEQFF. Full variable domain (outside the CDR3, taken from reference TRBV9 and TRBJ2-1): DSGVTQTPKHLITATGQRVTLRCSPRSGDLSVYWYQQSLDQGLQFLIQYYNGEERAKGNILERFSAQQFPDLHSELNLSSLELGDSALYFCASSVALTSGSNEQFFGPGTRLTVL.

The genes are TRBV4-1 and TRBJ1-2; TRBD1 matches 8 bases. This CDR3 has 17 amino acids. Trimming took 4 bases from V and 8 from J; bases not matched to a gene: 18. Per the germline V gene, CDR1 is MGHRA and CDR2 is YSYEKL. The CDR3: CASSPPRIGQGLVGYTF. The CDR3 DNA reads TGCGCCAGCAGCCCTCCCCGAATTGGACAGGGCCTCGTCGGCTACACCTTC.

CDR3 sequence: CASSLSSSSPYEQYF. The CDR3 bases are TGTGCCAGCAGTTTGTCCTCCTCATCCCCCTACGAGCAGTACTTC. The chain is built from TRBV6-5 and TRBJ2-7; D is uncertain. In germline, CDR1 is MNHEY, CDR2 SVGAGI. The CDR3 runs 15 residues. The germline V and J ends were trimmed by 4 bases and 2 bases, with 15 bases remaining between them.

CDR3 loop: CASSWYGTYYGYTF. DNA of the CDR3: TGCGCCAGCAGCTGGTACGGGACGTACTATGGCTACACCTTC. The chain employs TRBV5-1 and TRBJ1-2; a weak D match, TRBD1 (5 bases). With 3 bases removed from V and 3 bases from J, the gap between germline ends came to 12 bases. The CDR3 spans 14 residues. CDR1 is SGHRS and CDR2 is YFSETQ in the germline V gene.

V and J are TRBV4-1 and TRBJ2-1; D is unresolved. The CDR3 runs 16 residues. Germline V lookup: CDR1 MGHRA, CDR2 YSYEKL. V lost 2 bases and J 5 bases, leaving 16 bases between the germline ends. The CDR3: CASSQPPSNRHNEQFF. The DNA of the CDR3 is TGCGCCAGCAGCCAACCCCCATCCAACCGCCACAATGAGCAGTTCTTC.

The CDR3 nucleotides are TGTGCCAGCAGTTTCATGGCGGGAGCCACAGATACGCAGTATTTT. As protein: CASSFMAGATDTQYF. The chain combines TRBV28 with TRBJ2-3, with TRBD2 identical over 7 bases. CDR1 and CDR2 from the germline V gene are MDHEN and SYDVKM. The CDR3 covers 15 residues. After removal of 3 bases from V and 2 bases from J, the junction contained 5 bases not matched to a gene.

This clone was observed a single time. The DNA for the CDR3 is TGTGCCACCGCCCCACACAACACTGAAGCTTTCTTT. Translation: CATAPHNTEAFF. The rearrangement uses TRBV15 and TRBJ1-1, with D hard to call. Germline CDR1 is LNHNV and CDR2 is YYDKDF (reference sequence). CDR3 size: 12 residues. V dropped 8 bases and J dropped 2 bases, with 9 bases sitting between them. The full variable domain, with the rest looked up from reference TRBV15 and TRBJ1-1, is DAMVIQNPRYQVTQFGKPVTLSCSQTLNHNVMYWYQQKSSQAPKLLFHYYDKDFNNEADTPDNFQSRRPNTSFCFLDIRSPGLGDTAMYLCATAPHNTEAFFGQGTRLTVV.

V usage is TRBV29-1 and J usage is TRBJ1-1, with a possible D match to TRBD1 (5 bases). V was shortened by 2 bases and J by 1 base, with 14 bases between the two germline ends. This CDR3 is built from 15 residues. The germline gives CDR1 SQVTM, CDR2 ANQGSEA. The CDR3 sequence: CSVERGNKGNTEAFF. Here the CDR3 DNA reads TGCAGCGTTGAAAGGGGTAACAAAGGGAACACTGAAGCTTTCTTT.

CDR3 residues: CASSLPGWYEQYF. The CDR3 DNA reads as TGTGCCAGCAGCTTGCCAGGGTGGTACGAGCAGTACTTC. The chain is built from TRBV5-8 and TRBJ2-7; D is perhaps TRBD1 (5 bases). V lost 1 base and J lost 4, with 9 bases in between. The CDR3 has 13 amino acids. Germline V gene sequence: CDR1 SGHTS, CDR2 YDEGEE.

The CDR3: CASSLGLADYEQYF. CDR3 DNA sequence: TGTGCCAGCAGTTTAGGACTAGCGGATTACGAGCAGTACTTC. The chain recombines TRBV28 with TRBJ2-5, with TRBD2 matching over 10 bases. The end of the DNA is better explained by TRBJ2-7, so the J call may be wrong. The CDR3 has 14 amino acids. The germline V gene encodes CDR1 MDHEN and CDR2 SYDVKM.

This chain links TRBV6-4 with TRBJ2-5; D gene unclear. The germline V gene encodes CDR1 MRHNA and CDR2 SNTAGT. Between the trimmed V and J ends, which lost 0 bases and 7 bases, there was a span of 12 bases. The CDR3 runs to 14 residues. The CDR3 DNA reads TGTGCCAGCAGTGACTCCCCGAACTCAGGGACCCAGTACTTC. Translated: CASSDSPNSGTQYF.

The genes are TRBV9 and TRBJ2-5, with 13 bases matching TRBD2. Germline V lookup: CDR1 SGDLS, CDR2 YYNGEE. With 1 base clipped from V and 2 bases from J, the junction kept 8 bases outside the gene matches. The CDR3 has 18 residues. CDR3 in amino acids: CASSVTAKLAGGQETQYF. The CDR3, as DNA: TGTGCCAGCAGCGTAACCGCCAAACTAGCGGGAGGGCAAGAGACCCAGTACTTC.

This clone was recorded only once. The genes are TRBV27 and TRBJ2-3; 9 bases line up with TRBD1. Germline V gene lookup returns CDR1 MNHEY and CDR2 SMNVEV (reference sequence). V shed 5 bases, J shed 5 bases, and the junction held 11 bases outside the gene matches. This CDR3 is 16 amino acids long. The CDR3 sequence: CASSPTMDRGLDTQYF. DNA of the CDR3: TGTGCCAGCAGTCCTACTATGGACAGGGGATTAGATACGCAGTATTTT.

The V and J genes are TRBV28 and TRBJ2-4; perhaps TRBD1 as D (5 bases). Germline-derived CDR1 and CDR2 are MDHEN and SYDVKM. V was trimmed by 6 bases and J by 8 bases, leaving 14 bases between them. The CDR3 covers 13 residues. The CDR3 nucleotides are TGTGCCAGCAGCCAGGGCTACGGGTACATTCAGTACTTC. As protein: CASSQGYGYIQYF.

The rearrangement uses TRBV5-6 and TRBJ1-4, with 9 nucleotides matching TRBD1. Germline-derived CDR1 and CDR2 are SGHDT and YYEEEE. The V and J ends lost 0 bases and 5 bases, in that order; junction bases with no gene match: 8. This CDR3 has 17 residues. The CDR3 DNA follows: TGTGCCAGCAGCTTGGTCGTAGGACAGGGGAAAAATGAAAAACTGTTTTTT. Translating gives CASSLVVGQGKNEKLFF.

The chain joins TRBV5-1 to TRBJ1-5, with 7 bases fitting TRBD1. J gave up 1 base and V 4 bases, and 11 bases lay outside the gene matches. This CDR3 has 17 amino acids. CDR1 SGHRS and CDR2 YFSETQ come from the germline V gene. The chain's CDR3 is CASSIGPLQGSNQPQHF. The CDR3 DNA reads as TGCGCCAGCAGCATAGGCCCACTACAGGGGAGCAATCAGCCCCAGCATTTT.

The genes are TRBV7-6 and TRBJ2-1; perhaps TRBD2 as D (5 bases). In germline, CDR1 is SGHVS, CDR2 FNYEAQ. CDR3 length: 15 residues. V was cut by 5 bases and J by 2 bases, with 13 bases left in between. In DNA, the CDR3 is TGTGCCAGCAGCAAACGAGGGATTACCTACAATGAGCAGTTCTTC. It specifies CASSKRGITYNEQFF.

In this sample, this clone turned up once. The CDR3 region has the DNA TGTGCCAGCACTCCGGGACCCGGGGTGGGAGAGCAGTACTTC. Its translation is CASTPGPGVGEQYF. The V call is TRBV27, the J call TRBJ2-7, with D perhaps matching TRBD1 or TRBD2 (5 bases each). Deletions cut 7 bases from V and 7 bases from J, with 20 bases between. In germline, CDR1 is MNHEY, CDR2 SMNVEV (reference sequence). CDR3 length: 14 residues.

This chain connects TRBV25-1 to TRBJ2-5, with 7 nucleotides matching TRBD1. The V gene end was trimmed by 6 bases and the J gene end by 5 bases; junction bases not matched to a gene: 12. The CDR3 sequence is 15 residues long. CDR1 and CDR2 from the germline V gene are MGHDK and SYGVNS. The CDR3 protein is CASSHEDRVLETQYF. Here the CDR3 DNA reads TGTGCCAGCAGCCACGAAGACAGGGTCTTGGAGACCCAGTACTTC.